This T cell receptor beta chain stems from a study of blood T cell repertoires in COVID-19. For the study at large: Sites across the United States, Italy and Spain contributed samples from acute and convalescent COVID-19. From T cells, B-cell-depleted T cells, or PBMCs came the material, which was cDNA or gDNA.

Authors' methods: Cell counts per sample came from amplifying reference gene primers. Measured with immunoSEQ multiplex PCR; TCRdb has only the in-frame clones, and not every one. Clone size and V and J calls were adopted from that table, with D and trimming inferred from the DNA. Among 120,000 or so clones listed, roughly 69% were seen once. Germline V CDR1 and CDR2: SGHDT, YYEEEE. CDR3 length: 14 residues. The V end was cut by 4 bases, the J end by 1 base, with 11 bases between. The genes are TRBV5-6 and TRBJ2-5, with D perhaps matching TRBD2 (6 bases). Sample: peripheral blood. This TCR came from a woman between 65 and 79 years old with acute or convalescent COVID-19. In DNA form, the CDR3 reads TGTGCCAGCAGCCCCGGGACTGGCCAAGAGACCCAGTACTTC. It yields the protein CASSPGTGQETQYF. The whole variable domain, filled in from reference TRBV5-6 and TRBJ2-5, reads DAGVTQSPTHLIKTRGQQVTLRCSPKSGHDTVSWYQQALGQGPQFIFQYYEEEERQRGNFPDRFSGHQFPNYSSELNVNALLLGDSALYLCASSPGTGQETQYFGPGTRLLVL.